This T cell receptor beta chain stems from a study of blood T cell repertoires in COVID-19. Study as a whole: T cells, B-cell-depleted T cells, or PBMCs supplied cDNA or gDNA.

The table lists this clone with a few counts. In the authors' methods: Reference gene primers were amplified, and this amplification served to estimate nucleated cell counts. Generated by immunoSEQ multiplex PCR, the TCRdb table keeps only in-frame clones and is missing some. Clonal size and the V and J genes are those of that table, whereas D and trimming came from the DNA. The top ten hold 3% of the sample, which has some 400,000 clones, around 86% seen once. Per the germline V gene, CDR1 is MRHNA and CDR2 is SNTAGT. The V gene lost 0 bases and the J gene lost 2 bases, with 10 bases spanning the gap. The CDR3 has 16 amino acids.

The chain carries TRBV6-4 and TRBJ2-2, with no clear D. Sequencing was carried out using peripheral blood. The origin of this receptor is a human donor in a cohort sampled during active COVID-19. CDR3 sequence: CASSDSRRFNTGELFF. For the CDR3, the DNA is TGTGCCAGCAGTGACTCTCGGCGGTTCAACACCGGGGAGCTGTTTTTT.